This T cell receptor (beta chain) emerged from a study of graft-versus-host responses after intestinal transplantation. Turning to the study itself: The study gave all recipients anti-thymocyte globulin induction, then tacrolimus and steroids for roughly 3 years. The study's findings and limits: Elevated graft-versus-host to host-versus-graft clonal ratios in allografts were recorded for patients with graft-donor T cell macrochimerism.

The method was immunoSEQ multiplex PCR; TCRdb's version includes in-frame clones alone and lacks a portion of them. The table shows some 41,000 clones, with around nine tenths occurring only once. On this clone: Its target is unknown. At one end, the junction sequence differs from germline, possibly due to a read error. The same CDR3 is also encoded by other DNA sequences in this sample.

CDR3 length: 15 amino acids. In germline, CDR1 is SQVTM, CDR2 ANQGSEA. The sample was PBMCs, taken about nine months after transplant. J is TRBJ2-3 and V is TRBV29-1; TRBD2 might be the D (5 bases). The TCR originated in a human patient who received an intestinal transplant, so some T cells may come from the graft donor. The CDR3 region has the DNA TGCAGCGTGGACTTGCGTCAACATCGCACGGATACGCAGTATTTT. This gives the protein CSVDLRQHRTDTQYF.